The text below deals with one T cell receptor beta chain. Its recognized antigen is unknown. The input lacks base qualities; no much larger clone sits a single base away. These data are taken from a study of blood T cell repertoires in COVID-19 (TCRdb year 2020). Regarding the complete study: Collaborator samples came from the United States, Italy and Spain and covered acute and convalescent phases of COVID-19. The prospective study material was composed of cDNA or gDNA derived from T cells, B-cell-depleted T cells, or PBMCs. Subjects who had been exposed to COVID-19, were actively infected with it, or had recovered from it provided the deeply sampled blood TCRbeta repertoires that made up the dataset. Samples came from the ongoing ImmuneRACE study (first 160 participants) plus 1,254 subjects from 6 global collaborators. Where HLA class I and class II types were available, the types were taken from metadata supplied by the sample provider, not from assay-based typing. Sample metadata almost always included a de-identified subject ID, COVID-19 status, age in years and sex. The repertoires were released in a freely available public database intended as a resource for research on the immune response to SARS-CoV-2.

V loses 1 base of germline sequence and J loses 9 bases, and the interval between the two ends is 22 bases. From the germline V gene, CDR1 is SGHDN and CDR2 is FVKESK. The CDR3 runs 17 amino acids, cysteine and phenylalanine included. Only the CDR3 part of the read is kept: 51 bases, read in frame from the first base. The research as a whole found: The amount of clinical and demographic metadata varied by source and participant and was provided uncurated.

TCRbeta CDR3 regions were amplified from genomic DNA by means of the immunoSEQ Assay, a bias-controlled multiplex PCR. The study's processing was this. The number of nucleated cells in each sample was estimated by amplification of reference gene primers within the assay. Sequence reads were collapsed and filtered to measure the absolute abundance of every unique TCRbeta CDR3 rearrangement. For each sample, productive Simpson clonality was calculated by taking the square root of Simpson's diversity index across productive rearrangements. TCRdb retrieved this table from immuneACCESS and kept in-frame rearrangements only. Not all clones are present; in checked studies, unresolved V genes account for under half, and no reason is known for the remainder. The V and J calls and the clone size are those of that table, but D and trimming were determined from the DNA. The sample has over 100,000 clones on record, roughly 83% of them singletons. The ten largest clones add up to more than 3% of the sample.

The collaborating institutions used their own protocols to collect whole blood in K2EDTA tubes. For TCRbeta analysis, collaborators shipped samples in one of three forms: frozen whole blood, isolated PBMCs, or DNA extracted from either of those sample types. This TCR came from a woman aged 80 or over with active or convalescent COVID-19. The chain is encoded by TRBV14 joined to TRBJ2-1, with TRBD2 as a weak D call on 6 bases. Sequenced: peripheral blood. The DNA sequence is TGTGCCAGCAGCCAAGCCCTAGGGATTGGGGGGAAGGGTGAGCAGTTCTTC. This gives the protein CASSQALGIGGKGEQFF.